This TCR beta chain was obtained from a study of regulatory T cells in long-lasting Graves disease. Turning to the study itself: The study counted Graves' disease as persistent given over 5 years of antithyroid drugs and positive TSH receptor antibodies. Study-level findings and limits: Under persistent disease, TRBV28, TRBJ1-2 and TRBJ2-5 were used preferentially.

Time point noted: persistent/refractory GD, antithyroid drugs over 5 years with positive TRAb. The TCR library was prepared using RNA isolated from PBMCs. Graves' disease diagnosis used American Thyroid Association guidelines. TCR beta libraries were built with iRepertoire HTBI primers and Arm-PCR of CDR3 regions. TCRdb passed the multiplex PCR reads through MiXCR, listing each CDR3 protein once. The sample lists approximately 400,000 distinct CDR3 sequences, around 21% occurring once. At least ten counts were recorded for this clonotype. Its antigen is not known. Germline V gene lookup returns CDR1 DFQATT and CDR2 SNEGSKA (reference sequence). Unmatched junction bases numbered 10, after V lost 5 bases and J lost 3 bases. The CDR3 has 15 amino acids.

The material was peripheral blood mononuclear cells (PBMCs), obtained when the disease was refractory, from a patient treated with antithyroid drugs. The TCR originated in a female donor with Graves disease. V is TRBV20-1 and J is TRBJ2-7; 10 bases agree with TRBD2. The CDR3 region is CSADDLAGDNYEQYF. DNA for the CDR3: TGCAGTGCTGACGATCTAGCGGGAGACAACTACGAGCAGTACTTC.